The clone carrying this T cell receptor (beta chain) has just one count. The entry originates in a study of T cell responses to AZD1222 COVID-19 vaccine. Sequencing used immunoSEQ multiplex PCR; TCRdb keeps in-frame clones, though not all of them. Seen here are about 120,000 clones, roughly nine tenths observed once, and the top ten hold over 5%. The CDR3 spans 12 residues. With 3 bases removed from V and 10 bases from J, the gap between germline ends came to 10 bases. Germline V lookup: CDR1 MNHNS, CDR2 SASEGT. The gene calls are TRBV6-1 and TRBJ1-3; no firm D call. Material: peripheral blood, obtained on day 0 of AZD1222 vaccination. The sequence was collected from an adult in good health. This CDR3 is CASSDLVGTIYF. CDR3 in DNA: TGTGCCAGCAGTGATTTGGTGGGGACCATATATTTT.